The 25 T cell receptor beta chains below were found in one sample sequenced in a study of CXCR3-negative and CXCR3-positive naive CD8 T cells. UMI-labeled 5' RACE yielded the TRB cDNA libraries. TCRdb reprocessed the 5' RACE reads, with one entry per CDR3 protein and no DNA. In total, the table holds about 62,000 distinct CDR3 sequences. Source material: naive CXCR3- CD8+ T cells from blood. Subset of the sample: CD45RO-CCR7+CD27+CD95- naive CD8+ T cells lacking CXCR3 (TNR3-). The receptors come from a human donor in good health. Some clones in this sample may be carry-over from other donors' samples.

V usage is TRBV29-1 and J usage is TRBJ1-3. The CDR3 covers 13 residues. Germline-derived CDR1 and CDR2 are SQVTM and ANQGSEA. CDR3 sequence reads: CSVIWNSGNTIYF.

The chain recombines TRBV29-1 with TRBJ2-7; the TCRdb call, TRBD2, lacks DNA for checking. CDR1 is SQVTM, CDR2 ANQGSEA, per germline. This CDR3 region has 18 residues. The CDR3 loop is CSVDSPGTSGGNTYEQYF.

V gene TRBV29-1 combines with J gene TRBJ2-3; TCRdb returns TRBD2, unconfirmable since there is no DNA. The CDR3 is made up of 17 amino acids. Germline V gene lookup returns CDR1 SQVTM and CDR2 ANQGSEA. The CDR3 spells CSVDGLAGVQDTDTQYF.

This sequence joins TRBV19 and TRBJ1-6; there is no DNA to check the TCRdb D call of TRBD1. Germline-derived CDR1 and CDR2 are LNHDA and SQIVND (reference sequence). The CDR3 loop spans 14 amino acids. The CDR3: CASSIGTDNSPLHF.

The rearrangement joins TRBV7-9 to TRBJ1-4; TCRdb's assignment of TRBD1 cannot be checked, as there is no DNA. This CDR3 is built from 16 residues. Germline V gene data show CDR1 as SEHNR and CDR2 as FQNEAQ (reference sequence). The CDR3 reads CASSPPDRGRDEKLFF.

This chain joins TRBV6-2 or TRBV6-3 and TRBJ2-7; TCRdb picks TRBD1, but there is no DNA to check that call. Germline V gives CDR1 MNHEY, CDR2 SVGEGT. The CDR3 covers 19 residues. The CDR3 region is CASSYILASGTYYSYEQYF.

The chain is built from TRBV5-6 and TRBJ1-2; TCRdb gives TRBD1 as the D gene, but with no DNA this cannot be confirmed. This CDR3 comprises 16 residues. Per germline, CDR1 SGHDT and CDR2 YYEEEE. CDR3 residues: CASSLVRGTGGDGYTF.

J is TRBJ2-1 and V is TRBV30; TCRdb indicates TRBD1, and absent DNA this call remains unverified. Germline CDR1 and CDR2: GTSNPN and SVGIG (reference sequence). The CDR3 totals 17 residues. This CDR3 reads CAWSRVWGESSYNEQFF. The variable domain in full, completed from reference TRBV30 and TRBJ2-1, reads SQTIHQWPATLVQPVGSPLSLECTVEGTSNPNLYWYRQAAGRGLQLLFYSVGIGQISSEVPQNLSASRPQDRQFILSSKKLLLSDSGFYLCAWSRVWGESSYNEQFFGPGTRLTVL.

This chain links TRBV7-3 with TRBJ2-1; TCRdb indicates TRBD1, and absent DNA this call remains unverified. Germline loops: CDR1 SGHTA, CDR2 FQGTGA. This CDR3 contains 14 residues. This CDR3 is CASSLLGGSDEQFF.

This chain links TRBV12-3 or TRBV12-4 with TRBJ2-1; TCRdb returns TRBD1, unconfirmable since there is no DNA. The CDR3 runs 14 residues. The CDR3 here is CASSFTDSYNEQFF.

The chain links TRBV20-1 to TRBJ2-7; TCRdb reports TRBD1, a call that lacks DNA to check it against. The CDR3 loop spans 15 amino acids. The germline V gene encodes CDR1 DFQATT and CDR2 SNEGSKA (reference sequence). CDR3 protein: CSATDGDRGAYEQYF.

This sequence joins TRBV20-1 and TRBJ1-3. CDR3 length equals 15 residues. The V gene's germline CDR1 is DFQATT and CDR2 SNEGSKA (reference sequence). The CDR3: CSAQIAQVHGNTIYF.

Here the CDR3 reads CASSIYPTGVMNTEAFF. The chain joins TRBV19 to TRBJ1-1; TCRdb's D call of TRBD1 is untestable without DNA. CDR3 length equals 17 residues. Germline lookup yields CDR1 LNHDA and CDR2 SQIVND (reference sequence).

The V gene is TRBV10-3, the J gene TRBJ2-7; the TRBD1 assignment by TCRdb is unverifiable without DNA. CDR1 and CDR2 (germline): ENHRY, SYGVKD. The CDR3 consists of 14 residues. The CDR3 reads CAISGTGGTYEQYF.

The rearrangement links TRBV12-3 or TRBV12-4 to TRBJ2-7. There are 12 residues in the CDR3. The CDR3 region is CASSLSLYEQYF.

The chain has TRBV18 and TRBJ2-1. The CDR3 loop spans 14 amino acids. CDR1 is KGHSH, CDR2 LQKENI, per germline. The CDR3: CASSPPEGYNEQFF.

The CDR3 reads CASSAGQKETQYF. The chain couples TRBV7-9 to TRBJ2-5; the D call of TRBD1 rests on TCRdb alone, since no DNA is present to check it. Germline-derived CDR1 and CDR2 are SEHNR and FQNEAQ (reference sequence). The CDR3 is 13 residues long. Together with reference TRBV7-9 and TRBJ2-5, the CDR3 gives the full variable domain: DTGVSQNPRHKITKRGQNVTFRCDPISEHNRLYWYRQTLGQGPEFLTYFQNEAQLEKSRLLSDRFSAERPKGSFSTLEIQRTEQGDSAMYLCASSAGQKETQYFGPGTRLLVL.

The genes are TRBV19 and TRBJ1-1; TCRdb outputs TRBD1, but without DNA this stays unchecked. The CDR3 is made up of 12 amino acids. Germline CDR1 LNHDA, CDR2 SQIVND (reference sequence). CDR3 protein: CASSIGQGEAFF.

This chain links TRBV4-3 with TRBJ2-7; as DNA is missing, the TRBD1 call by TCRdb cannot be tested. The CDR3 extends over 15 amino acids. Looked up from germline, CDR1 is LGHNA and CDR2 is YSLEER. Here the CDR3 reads CASSQDRRGPYEQYF.

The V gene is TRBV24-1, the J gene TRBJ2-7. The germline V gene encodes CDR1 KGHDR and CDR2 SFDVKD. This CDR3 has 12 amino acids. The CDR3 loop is CATSDLHYIQYF.

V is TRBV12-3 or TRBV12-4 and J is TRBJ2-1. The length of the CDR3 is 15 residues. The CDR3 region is CASSFSEPAYNEQFF.

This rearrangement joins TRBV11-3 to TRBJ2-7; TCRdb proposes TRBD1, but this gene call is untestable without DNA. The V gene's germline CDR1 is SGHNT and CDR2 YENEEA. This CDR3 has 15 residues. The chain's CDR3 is CASSLRGESSYEQYF. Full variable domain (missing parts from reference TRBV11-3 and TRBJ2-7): EAGVVQSPRYKIIEKKQPVAFWCNPISGHNTLYWYLQNLGQGPELLIRYENEEAVDDSQLPKDRFSAERLKGVDSTLKIQPAELGDSAVYLCASSLRGESSYEQYFGPGTRLTVT.

CDR3 sequence: CASRYRGDTGELFF. V usage is TRBV2 and J usage is TRBJ2-2; TCRdb calls TRBD1, which cannot be checked without DNA. The CDR3 has 14 residues. The V gene's germline CDR1 is SNHLY and CDR2 FYNNEI. The full variable domain, rest sourced from reference TRBV2 and TRBJ2-2, is EPEVTQTPSHQVTQMGQEVILRCVPISNHLYFYWYRQILGQKVEFLVSFYNNEISEKSEIFDDQFSVERPDGSNFTLKIRSTKLEDSAMYFCASRYRGDTGELFFGEGSRLTVL.

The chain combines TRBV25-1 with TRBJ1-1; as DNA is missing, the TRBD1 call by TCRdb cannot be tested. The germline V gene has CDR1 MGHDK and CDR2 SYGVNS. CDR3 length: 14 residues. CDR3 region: CASNPTGANTEAFF. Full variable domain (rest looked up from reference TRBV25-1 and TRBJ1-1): EADIYQTPRYLVIGTGKKITLECSQTMGHDKMYWYQQDPGMELHLIHYSYGVNSTEKGDLSSESTVSRIRTEHFPLTLESARPSHTSQYLCASNPTGANTEAFFGQGTRLTVV.

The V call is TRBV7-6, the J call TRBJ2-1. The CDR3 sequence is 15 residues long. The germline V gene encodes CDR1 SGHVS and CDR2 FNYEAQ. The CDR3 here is CASSLEVIDGNEQFF.